These 2 T cell receptor beta chains originate from one sample sequenced in a study of CD8 T cells in ankylosing spondylitis. Whole-study findings and limits: Several highly homologous variants formed a TCR beta motif that appeared characteristic of ankylosing spondylitis blood.

Each CDR3 protein is one row after TCRdb ran MiXCR on the 5' RACE reads. The sample consists of about 340,000 distinct CDR3 sequences, 8% of them appearing once. These receptors have no identified antigens. The sequenced sample consisted of blood, either unsorted or a sorted T cell fraction (not recorded which). Every receptor here comes from a male donor with ankylosing spondylitis.

Only a few counts were recorded for this clonotype. The V gene is TRBV7-9, the J gene TRBJ1-1, with D unresolved. V gave up 3 bases and J gave up 6 bases, with 11 bases separating them. Germline V gene data show CDR1 as SEHNR and CDR2 as FQNEAQ (reference sequence). The CDR3 totals 13 residues. The CDR3 here is CASSLQQSAEAFF. CDR3 DNA sequence: TGTGCCAGCAGCTTGCAACAGAGCGCTGAAGCTTTCTTT.

The chain employs TRBV20-1 and TRBJ2-7; 9 nucleotides agree with TRBD2. Looked up from germline, CDR1 is DFQATT and CDR2 is SNEGSKA (reference sequence). CDR3 size: 16 residues. The trim removed 3 bases at V and 2 bases at J, leaving 11 bases unmatched. The CDR3 region is CSARIIRAGGTYEQYF. CDR3 sequence (DNA): TGCAGTGCTAGGATAATCCGAGCGGGAGGAACCTACGAGCAGTACTTC.